The rows below give T cell receptor beta chains drawn from one sample of a study of blood T cell repertoires in COVID-19. The method was immunoSEQ multiplex PCR; TCRdb's version includes in-frame clones alone and lacks a portion of them. The data contain 200,000 to 250,000 clones, almost 90% of them singletons. Sequencing was performed on peripheral blood. Receptors originate from a man aged 18 to 35 with active or convalescent COVID-19. Each CDR3 is given without its conserved first and last residue. D genes are given only for firm matches.

cdr3_length | d_call | j_call | v_call | cdr3_aa
12 | . | TRBJ1-2 | TRBV28 | ASSLNGAMGGYT
13 | TRBD1 | TRBJ1-5 | TRBV10-3 | AISPGQGSNQPQH
12 | TRBD2 | TRBJ2-3 | TRBV6-5 | ASSSREGPNTQY
14 | TRBD2 | TRBJ2-7 | TRBV27 | ASSRSGRAVSYEQY
15 | TRBD2 | TRBJ2-3 | TRBV5-4 | ASSLPGIAGTTDTQY
13 | . | TRBJ2-7 | TRBV11-2 | ASSLGPGASYEQY
14 | . | TRBJ2-7 | TRBV28 | ASRKSAGSLSYEQY
12 | . | TRBJ2-2 | TRBV27 | ASSSGTSAGELF
11 | . | TRBJ1-6 | TRBV11-3 | ASSLAPKSPLH
11 | TRBD1 | TRBJ1-3 | TRBV2 | ASRRDSQNTIY
12 | . | TRBJ2-1 | TRBV25-1 | ASSQGGGKDEQF
13 | . | TRBJ1-4 | TRBV7-2 | ASSETGGANEKLF
13 | . | TRBJ2-3 | TRBV7-2 | ASSFRLSSTDTQY
13 | . | TRBJ1-1 | TRBV19 | ASSMFSGNRAEAF
15 | . | TRBJ2-4 | TRBV5-1 | ASSWGTARVGKNIQY
13 | TRBD2 | TRBJ2-7 | TRBV7-2 | ASSRTSGSTYEQY
14 | TRBD2 | TRBJ2-1 | TRBV24-1 | ATSDGGGSSYNEQF
13 | . | TRBJ2-7 | TRBV7-2 | ASSLGLGPPYEQY
17 | TRBD2 | TRBJ2-3 | TRBV18 | ASSPGLRGLAIHTDTQY
13 | TRBD2 | TRBJ2-1 | TRBV7-6 | ASSRLAGENNEQF
12 | TRBD1 | TRBJ1-5 | TRBV29-1 | SVQISGTDQPQH
12 | . | TRBJ1-1 | TRBV7-2 | ASSSLGLSTEAF
13 | . | TRBJ1-5 | TRBV28 | ASSLGRVSNQPQH
15 | . | TRBJ1-3 | TRBV6-1 | ASSVYRVGFSGNTIY
12 | . | TRBJ1-1 | TRBV5-4 | ASSGTGLNTEAF
11 | TRBD1 | TRBJ1-5 | TRBV5-4 | ASSSQGDQPQH
14 | TRBD2 | TRBJ2-7 | TRBV3-1/TRBV3-2 | ASSPHIAGNSYEQY
12 | TRBD1 | TRBJ2-3 | TRBV3-1/TRBV3-2 | ASSHGTARDTQY
11 | . | TRBJ1-4 | TRBV9 | ASSVGTSGKLF
16 | TRBD2 | TRBJ2-3 | TRBV10-3 | AIRAGTSGRASTDTQY
11 | . | TRBJ1-2 | TRBV5-1 | ASSLGQVYGYT
15 | TRBD1 | TRBJ1-1 | TRBV7-6 | ASSLMGQGAVNTEAF
15 | TRBD1 | TRBJ1-2 | TRBV15 | ATSRGGQSLPNYGYT
13 | . | TRBJ1-2 | TRBV27 | ASSWGGQNNYGYT
13 | . | TRBJ2-7 | TRBV5-1 | ASSLERGTSYEQY
11 | . | TRBJ2-5 | TRBV9 | ASSVDPRETQY
13 | . | TRBJ1-1 | TRBV10-3 | AISDVSVRNTEAF
11 | . | TRBJ2-7 | TRBV10-1 | ASSPTGSYEQY
12 | . | TRBJ2-3 | TRBV6-4 | ASSDGRHTDTQY
13 | . | TRBJ2-1 | TRBV5-1 | ASSLVANRDNEQF
14 | . | TRBJ2-3 | TRBV10-3 | AISEFRDTGTDTQY
11 | . | TRBJ1-1 | TRBV7-9 | ASSLMEGRVAF
12 | TRBD2 | TRBJ2-1 | TRBV10-1 | ASAFSAGGPEQF
12 | . | TRBJ1-1 | TRBV28 | ASRQIDRNTEAF
11 | TRBD1 | TRBJ2-7 | TRBV6-5 | ASKDRGRHEQY
13 | TRBD1 | TRBJ2-1 | TRBV9 | ASSERDRGRSEQF
13 | TRBD1 | TRBJ2-2 | TRBV28 | ASSQQGRTGGELF
15 | TRBD1 | TRBJ1-6 | TRBV7-9 | ASSLSSRQGAYSPLH
12 | . | TRBJ1-1 | TRBV19 | ASSIGQGYTEAF
11 | TRBD2 | TRBJ2-2 | TRBV5-6 | ASSPGGSGELF
9 | . | TRBJ1-2 | TRBV20-1 | SARAGEGYT
17 | . | TRBJ1-4 | TRBV21-1 | ASSKGTGGRVQANEKLF
13 | . | TRBJ2-7 | TRBV18 | ASSPVTGFPYEQY
11 | . | TRBJ1-1 | TRBV5-6 | ASRGQGFAEAF